The rows below give T cell receptor beta chains drawn from one sample of a study of blood T cell repertoires in COVID-19. Assay: immunoSEQ multiplex PCR; the TCRdb copy retains only in-frame clones and omits some. The sample has roughly 250,000 clones, around 84% seen once. What was sequenced was PBMCs or T cells enriched from blood (not recorded which). Receptors originate from a woman aged 50 to 60 who had recovered from COVID-19. Both conserved end residues are part of each CDR3. Each record gives: CDR3 length, clone size, J gene, D gene, V gene, CDR3 DNA, CDR3 protein. A D gene is named only where the DNA matches it firmly. Size values are once, few and many counts, or a class for expanded clones, and some rows have none.

16,-,TRBJ2-5,-,TRBV4-1,TGCGCCAGCAGCCAGCCCTTACAGGCTTCCGAGGAGACCCAGTACTTC,CASSQPLQASEETQYF
16,-,TRBJ2-3,TRBD2,TRBV7-9,TGTGCCAGCAGCCCCGGACTAGCGGGAGTGGTAGATACGCAGTATTTT,CASSPGLAGVVDTQYF
18,-,TRBJ1-2,-,TRBV10-3,TGTGCCATCAGGGGTCACTTTCTCCAGGGTACAGCTAACTATGGCTACACCTTC,CAIRGHFLQGTANYGYTF
15,-,TRBJ2-7,TRBD2,TRBV9,TGTGCCAGCAGCGTAGAAGCGGGAGCAGGTTACGAGCAGTACTTC,CASSVEAGAGYEQYF
14,-,TRBJ1-2,-,TRBV13,TGTGCCAGCAGCCGCAGGACAGCTCACTATGGCTACACCTTC,CASSRRTAHYGYTF
14,once,TRBJ2-3,TRBD1,TRBV4-3,TGCGCCAGCAGCCAGGGACAGAGCACAGATACGCAGTATTTT,CASSQGQSTDTQYF
16,once,TRBJ2-3,TRBD2,TRBV5-6,TGTGCCAGCAGCTCGATGGGACTAGCGGTCACAGATACGCAGTATTTT,CASSSMGLAVTDTQYF
16,-,TRBJ1-4,TRBD1,TRBV7-9,TGTGCCAGCAGCTTACCCCGGGACAGGGGTGGTGAAAAACTGTTTTTT,CASSLPRDRGGEKLFF
16,-,TRBJ2-7,TRBD1,TRBV6-2/TRBV6-3,TGTGCCAGCAGCGAACCACCGGGACAGGGGTATTACGAGCAGTACTTC,CASSEPPGQGYYEQYF
13,-,TRBJ1-2,-,TRBV7-8,TGTGCCAGCAGCTTAGCCGCCAGAAATGGCTACACCTTC,CASSLAARNGYTF
13,-,TRBJ1-4,TRBD1,TRBV10-3,TGTGCCATTCGGGACAGGGACGATGAAAAACTGTTTTTT,CAIRDRDDEKLFF
18,-,TRBJ1-5,TRBD1,TRBV10-1,TGCGCCAGCAGTGTTGCAAAGACTCGGACAGGAAGCAATCAGCCCCAGCATTTT,CASSVAKTRTGSNQPQHF
13,-,TRBJ1-5,-,TRBV19,TGTGCCAGTAGTATAGAGACAGTTCAGCCCCAGCATTTT,CASSIETVQPQHF
12,-,TRBJ2-7,TRBD1,TRBV29-1,TGCAGCGCCGGGACAGGAGCCTACGAGCAGTACTTC,CSAGTGAYEQYF
13,once,TRBJ2-7,-,TRBV11-2,TGTGCCAGCAGCTTAGGTTCAGGGTACGAGCAGTACTTC,CASSLGSGYEQYF
13,-,TRBJ2-2,-,TRBV27,TGTGCCAGCAGTTACCAGGACACCGGGGAGCTGTTTTTT,CASSYQDTGELFF